This entry lists 17 T cell receptor beta chains sequenced from one sample in a study of graft-versus-host responses after intestinal transplantation. The data were produced by immunoSEQ multiplex PCR, yet TCRdb's version contains in-frame clones alone and is incomplete. The sample lists approximately 68,000 clones, nearly 90% occurring once. No antigen is known for these receptors. This sample comprised unstimulated CD8+ T cells sorted from spleen or lymph node cells, obtained before transplant. The receptors here all came from a human donor who was the organ donor for an intestinal transplant.

The chain carries TRBV19 and TRBJ1-1, with 10 positions matching TRBD1. V shed 5 bases, J shed 5 bases, and the junction held 5 bases outside the gene matches. The CDR3 is 14 residues long. Germline CDR1 is LNHDA and CDR2 is SQIVND (reference sequence). The CDR3 DNA is TGTGCCAGTAGTGTCCGGGACAGGGGTACTGAAGCTTTCTTT. Its translation is CASSVRDRGTEAFF.

This sequence joins TRBV7-8 and TRBJ2-3; D is perhaps TRBD1 (5 bases). Trimming shortened V by 4 bases and J by 2 bases, and 10 bases separated the two germline ends. Germline CDR1 reads SGHVS; CDR2 reads FQNEAQ. The CDR3 is 14 amino acids. CDR3 DNA sequence: TGTGCCAGCAGCTGGGGCACTCACACAGATACGCAGTATTTT. This encodes CASSWGTHTDTQYF.

The V call is TRBV2, the J call TRBJ1-1; a weak D match, TRBD1 (5 bases). Trimming took off 6 bases at V and 6 bases at J, with 14 bases between the two ends. Per the germline V gene, CDR1 is SNHLY and CDR2 is FYNNEI. CDR3 length equals 13 residues. The CDR3 DNA follows: TGTGCCAGCAGAAAAGACAGTTCCGCTGAAGCTTTCTTT. Its protein is CASRKDSSAEAFF.

This rearrangement joins TRBV7-2 to TRBJ1-1, with D unclear. The CDR3 has 13 amino acids. The germline gives CDR1 SGHTA, CDR2 FQGNSA. Trimming removed 7 bases from V and 0 bases from J, with 9 bases in between. DNA for the CDR3: TGTGCCAGCACTGGACTATTGAACACTGAAGCTTTCTTT. This codes for CASTGLLNTEAFF.

The chain uses TRBV25-1 and TRBJ1-2; D gene uncertain. V lost 1 base to trimming and J lost 3 bases, with 21 bases between them. The CDR3 contains 18 residues. The germline CDR1 and CDR2 sequences are MGHDK and SYGVNS. The CDR3 sequence: CASSESSRRGIPHYGYTF. CDR3 DNA sequence: TGTGCCAGCAGTGAATCTTCCCGGAGAGGGATTCCCCACTATGGCTACACCTTC.

V gene TRBV6-4 combines with J gene TRBJ2-3, with TRBD2 identical over 8 bases. This CDR3 spans 14 amino acids. From germline, CDR1 is MRHNA and CDR2 SNTAGT. V lost 6 bases to trimming and J lost 1 base; unmatched junction nucleotides: 3. The CDR3 DNA reads TGTGCCAGCAGCGCGGGGGGCGGCACAGATACGCAGTATTTT. Translating it yields CASSAGGGTDTQYF.

In DNA, the CDR3 is TGTGCCAGCAGTCCAATCACAGGGGCCATGCTTGAAGCTTTCTTT. Encoded protein: CASSPITGAMLEAFF. The rearrangement joins TRBV9 to TRBJ1-1, with 7 nucleotides matching TRBD1. The CDR3 spans 15 residues. Germline V lookup: CDR1 SGDLS, CDR2 YYNGEE. V trimming: 5 bases; J trimming: 7 bases; junction bases outside the gene matches: 14.

The chain employs TRBV4-1 and TRBJ2-2, with 9 nucleotides matching TRBD1. The CDR3 consists of 15 residues. CDR1 is MGHRA and CDR2 is YSYEKL in the germline V gene. V shed 3 bases and J 7 bases; nucleotides not matched to a gene: 6. The CDR3 protein is CASSHLTGGHGELFF. CDR3 DNA sequence: TGCGCCAGCAGCCACCTAACAGGGGGCCACGGGGAGCTGTTTTTT.

In DNA, the CDR3 is TGCAGCGCAACGGCCGGGACAGGGATTCAGCCCCAGCATTTT. Translation gives CSATAGTGIQPQHF. V gene TRBV29-1 combines with J gene TRBJ1-5, with 9 bases lining up with TRBD1. Germline values: CDR1 SQVTM, CDR2 ANQGSEA. The CDR3 length is 14 residues. J gave up 6 bases and V 7 bases, and 10 bases lay outside the gene matches. The variable domain in full, with the rest retrieved from reference TRBV29-1 and TRBJ1-5, is SAVISQKPSRDICQRGTSLTIQCQVDSQVTMMFWYRQQPGQSLTLIATANQGSEATYESGFVIDKFPISRPNLTFSTLTVSNMSPEDSSIYLCSATAGTGIQPQHFGDGTRLSIL.

The count of this clone is one. The chain recombines TRBV6-1 with TRBJ2-7; 10 bases map to TRBD1. This CDR3 has 14 amino acids. Germline V lookup: CDR1 MNHNS, CDR2 SASEGT. The junction had 3 bases not matched to a gene; V was cut back by 6 bases and J by 1 base. The CDR3 sequence is CASRDRGLSYEQYV. DNA for the CDR3: TGTGCCAGCAGAGACAGGGGGCTTTCCTACGAGCAGTACGTC.

The CDR3 DNA reads TGTGCCAGCAGTTCGGACAGGGGGCTTAGTGGCTACACCTTC. It codes for CASSSDRGLSGYTF. This chain connects TRBV6-5 to TRBJ1-2, with 11 bases fitting TRBD1. Germline V gene data show CDR1 as MNHEY and CDR2 as SVGAGI. Trimming removed 4 bases from V and 7 bases from J; junction bases left unmatched: 5. The CDR3 covers 14 residues.

The genes are TRBV30 and TRBJ2-5, with a tentative D call TRBD2 (5 bases). V dropped 2 bases and J dropped 1 base, with 14 bases sitting between them. The CDR3 length is 15 residues. CDR1 is GTSNPN, CDR2 SVGIG, per germline (reference sequence). In nucleotides, the CDR3 is TGTGCCTGGAGTTACGGAGGTACAGTCCAAGAGACCCAGTACTTC. It codes for CAWSYGGTVQETQYF.

The chain couples TRBV27 to TRBJ1-2; TRBD1 matches 10 bases. V shed 5 bases, J shed 2 bases, and the junction held 8 bases outside the gene matches. There are 16 residues in the CDR3. The germline gives CDR1 MNHEY, CDR2 SMNVEV (reference sequence). The CDR3 region is CASSPLGGQGNYGYTF. CDR3 nucleotides: TGTGCCAGCAGTCCCCTCGGGGGACAGGGGAACTATGGCTACACCTTC.

The chain uses TRBV6-1 and TRBJ1-5; a weak D match, TRBD1 (5 bases). The CDR3 covers 15 residues. Germline CDR1 MNHNS, CDR2 SASEGT. V lost 8 bases and J lost 3, with 17 bases in between. CDR3 protein: CASGPLRGVNQPQHF. The CDR3 DNA follows: TGTGCCAGCGGTCCCCTCCGGGGGGTCAATCAGCCCCAGCATTTT.

This chain connects TRBV5-6 to TRBJ1-4, with 7 bases aligning to TRBD1. The ends lost 0 bases at V and 6 bases at J; junction bases unmatched: 5. The CDR3 covers 15 residues. The V gene's germline CDR1 is SGHDT and CDR2 YYEEEE. The CDR3: CASSLEGQKHEKLFF. In DNA, the CDR3 is TGTGCCAGCAGCTTGGAGGGACAGAAGCATGAAAAACTGTTTTTT.

The chain combines TRBV28 with TRBJ1-1; D call uncertain. Trimming stripped 3 bases from V and 1 base from J, with 12 bases between. The CDR3 contains 15 residues. The V gene's germline CDR1 is MDHEN and CDR2 SYDVKM. Here the CDR3 DNA reads TGTGCCAGCAGTTTTGCTCCCACACCGAACACTGAAGCTTTCTTT. This translates into CASSFAPTPNTEAFF.

The CDR3 bases are TGTGCCAGCAGTGTTGGGACATCAGCCAAAAACATTCAGTACTTC. This codes for CASSVGTSAKNIQYF. The chain combines TRBV2 with TRBJ2-4; D is possibly TRBD1 (6 bases). CDR3 length equals 15 residues. V lost 4 bases and J lost 0, with 10 bases in between. CDR1 is SNHLY and CDR2 is FYNNEI in the germline V gene.